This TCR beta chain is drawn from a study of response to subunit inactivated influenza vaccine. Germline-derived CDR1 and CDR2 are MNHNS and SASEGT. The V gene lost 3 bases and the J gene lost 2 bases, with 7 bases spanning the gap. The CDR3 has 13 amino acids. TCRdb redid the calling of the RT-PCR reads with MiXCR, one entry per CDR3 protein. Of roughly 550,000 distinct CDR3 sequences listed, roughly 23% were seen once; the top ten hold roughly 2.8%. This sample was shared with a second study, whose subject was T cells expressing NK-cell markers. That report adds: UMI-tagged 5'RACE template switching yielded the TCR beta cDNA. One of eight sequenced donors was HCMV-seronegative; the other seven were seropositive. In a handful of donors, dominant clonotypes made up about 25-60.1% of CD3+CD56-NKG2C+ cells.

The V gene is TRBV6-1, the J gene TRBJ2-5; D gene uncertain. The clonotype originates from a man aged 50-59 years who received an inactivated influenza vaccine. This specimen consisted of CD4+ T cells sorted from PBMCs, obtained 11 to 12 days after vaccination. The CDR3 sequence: CASSEVFQETQYF. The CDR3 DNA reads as TGTGCCAGCAGTGAGGTCTTTCAAGAGACCCAGTACTTC.